Sequencing of this TCR beta chain was carried out in a study of regulatory T cells in long-lasting Graves disease. Study background: Less than 3 months of antithyroid drugs had been taken by newly diagnosed Graves' patients.

Time point described: newly diagnosed GD, antithyroid drugs for less than 3 months. With RNA extracted from PBMCs as input, the TCR library was made. This clonotype has ten or more counts. Germline assignment: CDR1 SGHVS and CDR2 FQNEAQ. V lost 2 bases and J 4 bases, leaving 18 bases between the germline ends. CDR3 size: 17 residues. For TCR beta, libraries came from iRepertoire HTBI primers and Arm-PCR of CDR3 regions. TCRdb used MiXCR to reprocess the multiplex PCR reads, holding one entry per CDR3 protein. The sample records approximately 360,000 distinct CDR3 sequences, around 11% being singletons. The sample was also linked to a second study, of T cells in Graves' hyperthyroidism and ophthalmopathy. From that study: Those with hyperthyroidism were 18 to 65 years old, newly diagnosed, and ill for under 2 months. Diagnoses used clinical symptoms, serum thyroxine and TRAb, thyroid ultrasound and orbital computed tomography. The majority of expanded thyroid clonotypes above 0.001 also appeared in blood.

This sequence originates from a young woman with Graves disease. The V call is TRBV7-8, the J call TRBJ2-1; D gene ambiguous. Source: peripheral blood mononuclear cells (PBMCs), taken at new diagnosis, from a patient treated with antithyroid drugs. The CDR3 nucleotides are TGTGCCAGCAGCTTATCCAGACTGGGATCAACTTACAATGAGCAGTTCTTC. Its translation: CASSLSRLGSTYNEQFF.